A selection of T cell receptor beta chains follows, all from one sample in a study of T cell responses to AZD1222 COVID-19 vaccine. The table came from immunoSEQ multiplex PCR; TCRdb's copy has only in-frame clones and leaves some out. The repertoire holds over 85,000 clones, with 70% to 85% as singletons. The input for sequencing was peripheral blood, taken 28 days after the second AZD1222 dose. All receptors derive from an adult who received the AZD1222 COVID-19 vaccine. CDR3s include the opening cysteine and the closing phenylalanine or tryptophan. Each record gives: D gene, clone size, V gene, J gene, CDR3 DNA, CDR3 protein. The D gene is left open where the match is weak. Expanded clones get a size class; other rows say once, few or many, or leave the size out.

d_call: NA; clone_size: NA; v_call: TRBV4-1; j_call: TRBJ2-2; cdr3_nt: TGCGCCAGCAGCCGGGAAGCAGGGAAACTCACCGGGGAGCTGTTTTTT; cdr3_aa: CASSREAGKLTGELFF
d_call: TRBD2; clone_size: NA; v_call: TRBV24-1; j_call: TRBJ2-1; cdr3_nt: TGTGCCACCGGGACTAGCGGCTCGTACAATGAGCAGTTCTTC; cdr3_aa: CATGTSGSYNEQFF
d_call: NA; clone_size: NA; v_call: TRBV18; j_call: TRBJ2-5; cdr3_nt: TGTGCCAGCTCACCACCGGGGACCCTCCCCCGAGAGACCCAGTACTTC; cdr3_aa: CASSPPGTLPRETQYF
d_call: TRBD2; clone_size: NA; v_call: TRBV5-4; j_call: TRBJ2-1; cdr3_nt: TGTGCCAGCAGCTCTGGGACTAGCGGTTCGAGGGCCAGTAATGAGCAGTTCTTC; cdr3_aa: CASSSGTSGSRASNEQFF
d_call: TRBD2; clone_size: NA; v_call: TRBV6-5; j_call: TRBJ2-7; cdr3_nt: TGTGCCAGCAGTTACGGACTAGCGGGGGTCTCCGAGCAGTACTTC; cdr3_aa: CASSYGLAGVSEQYF
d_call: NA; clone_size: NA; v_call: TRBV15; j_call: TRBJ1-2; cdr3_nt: TGTGCCACCAGCAGAGTTTACAGGGCTGACAATGGCTACACCTTC; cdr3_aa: CATSRVYRADNGYTF
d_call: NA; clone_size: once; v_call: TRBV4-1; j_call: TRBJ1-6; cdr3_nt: TGCGCCAGCAGCCAAGATTCGGGGCTGGCTTCACCCCTCCACTTT; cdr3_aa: CASSQDSGLASPLHF
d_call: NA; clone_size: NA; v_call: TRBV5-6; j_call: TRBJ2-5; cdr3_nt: TGTGCCAGCACCTCCGGACAGTCCGGGGGGACCCAGTACTTC; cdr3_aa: CASTSGQSGGTQYF
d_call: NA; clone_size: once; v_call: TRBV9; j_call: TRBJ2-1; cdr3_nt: TGTGCCAGCAGCGTATTCCCGGCGGGATCGAATGAGCAGTTCTTC; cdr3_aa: CASSVFPAGSNEQFF
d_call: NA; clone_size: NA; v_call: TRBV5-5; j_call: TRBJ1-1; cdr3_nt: TGTGCCAGCAGCCCCGAGAAGGCTGAAGCTTTCTTT; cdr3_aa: CASSPEKAEAFF
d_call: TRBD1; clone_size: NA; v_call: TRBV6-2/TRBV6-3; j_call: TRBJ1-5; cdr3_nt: TGTGCCAGCAGTTCAAGCCCACAGGGGAGTCAGCCCCAGCATTTT; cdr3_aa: CASSSSPQGSQPQHF
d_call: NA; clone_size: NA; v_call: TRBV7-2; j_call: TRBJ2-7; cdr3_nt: TGTGCCAGCAGCTTAGTCAGGCCAGGGGGAGGTGACGAGCAGTACTTC; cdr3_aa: CASSLVRPGGGDEQYF
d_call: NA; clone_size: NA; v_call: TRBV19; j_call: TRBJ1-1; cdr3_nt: TGTGCCAGTAGTATGGTGGGACGGGGGTGGACTGAAGCTTTCTTT; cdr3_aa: CASSMVGRGWTEAFF
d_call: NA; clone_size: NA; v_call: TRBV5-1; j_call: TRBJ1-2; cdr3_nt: TGCGCCAGCAGCTTACAGGGCTATGGCTACACCTTC; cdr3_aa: CASSLQGYGYTF
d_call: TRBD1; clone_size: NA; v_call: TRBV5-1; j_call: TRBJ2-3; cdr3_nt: TGCGCCAGCAGCCCCCTATTACAGGGGGCAAGGGATACGCAGTATTTT; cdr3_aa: CASSPLLQGARDTQYF
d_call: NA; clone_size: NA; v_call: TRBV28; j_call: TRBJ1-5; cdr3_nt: TGTGCCAGCAGTTTGTTCAAGGGGGGGAATTCAGCCCAGCATTTT; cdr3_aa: CASSLFKGGNSAQHF
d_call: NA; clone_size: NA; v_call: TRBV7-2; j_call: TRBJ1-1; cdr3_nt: TGTGCCAGCAGCTCATGGGCCGTGAACACTGAAGCTTTCTTT; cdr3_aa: CASSSWAVNTEAFF